These 3 T cell receptor beta chains share one sample of origin, sequenced in a study of HIV-infected patients and healthy controls. TCRdb recomputed calls from the 5' RACE reads with MiXCR, one row per CDR3 protein. This sample has tens of thousands of distinct CDR3 sequences; about 19% occur once, and the top ten carry under 1.5%. The sample consisted of CD4+ T cells from blood. These receptors were collected from a human donor in good health.

In this sample, this clonotype turned up a few times. V usage is TRBV12-3 or TRBV12-4 and J usage is TRBJ2-5, with 7 bases that match TRBD2. This CDR3 contains 16 residues. The ends lost 3 bases at V and 5 bases at J; junction bases unmatched: 12. CDR3 sequence: CASSLYSGPDVETQYF. As DNA, the CDR3 is TGTGCCAGCAGTTTGTATAGCGGGCCCGATGTGGAGACCCAGTACTTC.

V is TRBV20-1 and J is TRBJ1-4, with D hard to call. This CDR3 contains 14 residues. Germline V lookup: CDR1 DFQATT, CDR2 SNEGSKA (reference sequence). V was cut by 3 bases and J by 7 bases, with 15 bases left in between. The CDR3 here is CSARVPLGREKLFF. The CDR3 DNA reads TGCAGTGCTAGGGTCCCGCTGGGTCGTGAAAAACTGTTTTTT.

This chain connects TRBV20-1 to TRBJ2-7; 8 nucleotides line up with TRBD2. CDR1 DFQATT and CDR2 SNEGSKA come from the germline V gene (reference sequence). The CDR3 is 14 residues long. After removal of 5 bases from V and 1 base from J, the junction contained 7 bases not matched to a gene. As DNA, the CDR3 is TGCAGTGCTGCCGGGGGGGCGGGATCCTACGAGCAGTACTTC. This gives the protein CSAAGGAGSYEQYF.